The 23 T cell receptor beta chains listed next were all sequenced from one sample in a study of T cell repertoires in cytomegalovirus infection. TCRdb used MiXCR to reprocess the reads, holding one entry per CDR3 protein. The repertoire holds under 350,000 distinct CDR3 sequences, with 9.5% as singletons. Sample: PBMCs. The receptors were sampled from a human donor in good health (CMV status not recorded). Some clones in this sample may be carry-over from other donors' samples.

The table lists this clonotype with many counts. This chain links TRBV7-2 with TRBJ1-1; 7 bases map to TRBD1. V lost 6 bases, J lost 0 bases, and 7 bases stayed unmatched. Germline CDR1 reads SGHTA; CDR2 reads FQGNSA. The CDR3 contains 15 residues. The CDR3 bases are TGTGCCAGCAGTCGACAGGGCGGTCTGAACACTGAAGCTTTCTTT. It encodes CASSRQGGLNTEAFF. Variable domain in full (rest from reference TRBV7-2 and TRBJ1-1): GAGVSQSPSNKVTEKGKDVELRCDPISGHTALYWYRQSLGQGLEFLIYFQGNSAPDKSGLPSDRFSAERTGGSVSTLTIQRTQQEDSAVYLCASSRQGGLNTEAFFGQGTRLTVV.

This clonotype has just a few counts. The genes are TRBV7-9 and TRBJ2-6; 8 bases align to TRBD1. The ends lost 5 bases at V and 0 bases at J; junction bases unmatched: 12. CDR3 size: 19 residues. The V gene's germline CDR1 is SEHNR and CDR2 FQNEAQ (reference sequence). The chain's CDR3 is CASSGTGRGMPSGANVLTF. CDR3 bases: TGTGCCAGCAGCGGGACAGGAAGAGGGATGCCCTCTGGGGCCAACGTCCTGACTTTC.

In this sample, this clonotype turned up a few times. The genes are TRBV20-1 and TRBJ1-2, with 8 positions matching TRBD1. The CDR3 contains 14 residues. V dropped 5 bases and J dropped 3; count of bases not matched to a gene: 8. From germline, CDR1 is DFQATT and CDR2 SNEGSKA (reference sequence). As DNA, the CDR3 is TGCAGTGCTCGTACGGACAGGGCCGACTATGGCTACACCTTC. Amino acids: CSARTDRADYGYTF.

This chain uses TRBV7-9 with TRBJ2-7, with 9 bases that match TRBD1. J was trimmed by 6 bases and V by 5 bases; bases with no gene match: 8. The germline CDR1 and CDR2 sequences are SEHNR and FQNEAQ (reference sequence). There are 14 residues in the CDR3. The CDR3 here is CASSPRQGQGEQYF. The CDR3 region has the DNA TGTGCCAGCAGCCCCCGACAGGGACAGGGCGAGCAGTACTTC.

The CDR3 nucleotides read TGTGCCAGCAGCCCTGGGATAGCGGGAGGAGGTGTAGACGATGAGCAGTTCTTC. Translating gives CASSPGIAGGGVDDEQFF. The chain carries TRBV13 and TRBJ2-1; 10 bases fit TRBD2. The germline CDR1 and CDR2 sequences are PRHDT and FYEKMQ (reference sequence). This CDR3 region has 18 residues. With 5 bases clipped from V and 8 bases from J, the junction kept 18 bases outside the gene matches. Using reference TRBV13 and TRBJ2-1 for the parts outside the CDR3, the full variable domain is AAGVIQSPRHLIKEKRETATLKCYPIPRHDTVYWYQQGPGQDPQFLISFYEKMQSDKGSIPDRFSAQQFSDYHSELNMSSLELGDSALYFCASSPGIAGGGVDDEQFFGPGTRLTVL.

This clonotype has more than one count but fewer than ten. The chain employs TRBV20-1 and TRBJ2-3; TRBD2 matches 8 bases. The CDR3 loop spans 16 amino acids. Germline V gene data show CDR1 as DFQATT and CDR2 as SNEGSKA (reference sequence). The trim removed 2 bases at V and 2 bases at J, leaving 9 bases unmatched. The CDR3 here is CSARPPGGGTTDTQYF. The CDR3 nucleotides read TGCAGTGCTAGACCCCCGGGAGGGGGGACCACAGATACGCAGTATTTT.

The sample holds a few counts of this clonotype. This CDR3 is CSVSDSSYNEQFF. For the CDR3, the DNA is TGCAGCGTGTCGGACAGCTCCTACAATGAGCAGTTCTTC. The rearrangement uses TRBV29-1 and TRBJ2-1; D perhaps matches TRBD1 (6 bases). V was cut by 6 bases and J by 0 bases, with 9 bases left in between. The V gene's germline CDR1 is SQVTM and CDR2 ANQGSEA. The CDR3 consists of 13 residues.

This clonotype was seen many times. The rearrangement uses TRBV7-2 and TRBJ2-1; 10 bases are shared with TRBD2. In germline, CDR1 is SGHTA, CDR2 FQGNSA. V lost 2 bases to trimming and J lost 6 bases; unmatched junction nucleotides: 7. The CDR3 contains 16 residues. Here the CDR3 reads CASSLTTSGYGNEQFF. CDR3 DNA sequence: TGTGCCAGCAGCTTAACGACTAGCGGGTATGGCAATGAGCAGTTCTTC.

In its sample, this clonotype was seen a few times. The gene calls are TRBV19 and TRBJ1-6; weak D call: TRBD1 (6 bases). The V gene's germline CDR1 is LNHDA and CDR2 SQIVND (reference sequence). The CDR3 runs to 16 residues. Deletions cut 9 bases from V and 7 bases from J, with 22 bases between. The CDR3, as DNA: TGTGCCAGCAAGAAGAACCGGCAGGGGAGAAATTCACCCCTCCACTTT. Protein product: CASKKNRQGRNSPLHF.

Ten or more counts support this clonotype. V and J are TRBV6-5 and TRBJ2-7, with D hard to call. Germline CDR1 is MNHEY and CDR2 is SVGAGI. The CDR3 spans 15 residues. Trimming took 0 bases from V and 3 from J, leaving 12 bases between them. Here the CDR3 reads CASSYSGIDGYEQYF. The CDR3 nucleotides are TGTGCCAGCAGTTACTCGGGAATCGACGGCTACGAGCAGTACTTC.

The genes are TRBV6-5 and TRBJ2-7; D is tentatively TRBD1 or TRBD2 (5 bases each). This CDR3 has 13 amino acids. V was shortened by 5 bases and J by 3 bases, with 11 bases between the two germline ends. Germline-derived CDR1 and CDR2 are MNHEY and SVGAGI. The CDR3 sequence: CASSTGLNYEQYF. The DNA for the CDR3 is TGTGCCAGCAGTACGGGGCTGAACTACGAGCAGTACTTC.

This chain links TRBV18 with TRBJ1-4; D unclear. CDR1 and CDR2 (germline): KGHSH, LQKENI. The CDR3 has 16 residues. The V end was cut by 3 bases, the J end by 4 bases, with 15 bases between. The CDR3 region has the DNA TGTGCCAGCTCACCCGGAAGGAGTGACTATAATGAAAAACTGTTTTTT. As protein: CASSPGRSDYNEKLFF.

In this sample, this clonotype turned up many times. CDR3 sequence reads: CASSIGYEQYF. The CDR3 DNA reads as TGTGCCAGTAGTATTGGCTACGAGCAGTACTTC. The chain recombines TRBV19 with TRBJ2-7; D is unresolved. V lost 3 bases and J lost 3, with 3 bases in between. Germline CDR1 and CDR2: LNHDA and SQIVND (reference sequence). CDR3 size: 11 residues.

A few counts support this clonotype. The chain is built from TRBV27 and TRBJ1-5, with D unresolved. The germline CDR1 and CDR2 sequences are MNHEY and SMNVEV (reference sequence). The CDR3 runs 19 residues. Trimming removed 0 bases from V and 0 bases from J, with 18 bases in between. The CDR3: CASSLSFSAAHYSNQPQHF. CDR3 DNA sequence: TGTGCCAGCAGTTTATCTTTCTCAGCGGCACATTATAGCAATCAGCCCCAGCATTTT.

This clonotype came up many times. The gene calls are TRBV7-3 and TRBJ2-5; D is undetermined. The CDR3 consists of 14 residues. The V and J ends lost 5 bases and 0 bases respectively, with 10 bases between them. CDR1 SGHTA and CDR2 FQGTGA come from the germline V gene. The CDR3 here is CASSPVGYQETQYF. CDR3 in DNA: TGTGCCAGCAGCCCGGTAGGGTACCAAGAGACCCAGTACTTC.

This clonotype was found many times. The rearrangement uses TRBV7-8 and TRBJ2-3; D unresolved. Germline loops: CDR1 SGHVS, CDR2 FQNEAQ. Trimming stripped 6 bases from V and 2 bases from J, with 12 bases between. CDR3 length: 14 residues. The CDR3 sequence: CASRGSLSTDTQYF. The CDR3 DNA follows: TGTGCCAGCAGGGGTAGCCTCTCCACAGATACGCAGTATTTT.

The gene calls are TRBV27 and TRBJ1-4, with 8 bases aligning to TRBD1. The CDR3 is made up of 17 amino acids. The V segment lost 5 bases and the J segment 0 bases; nucleotides outside the gene matches: 8. Germline V gene data show CDR1 as MNHEY and CDR2 as SMNVEV (reference sequence). For the CDR3, the DNA is TGTGCCAGCAGTAATTTTGGGACAGGTTCAACTAATGAAAAACTGTTTTTT. It is translated as CASSNFGTGSTNEKLFF.

This clonotype has at least ten counts. The genes are TRBV6-6 and TRBJ1-5, with D tentatively TRBD1 (5 bases). The length of the CDR3 is 16 residues. Trimming took 5 bases from V and 2 from J, leaving 16 bases between them. Germline V gene data show CDR1 as MNHNY and CDR2 as SVGAGI (reference sequence). In nucleotides, the CDR3 is TGTGCCAGCAGTAAGGCTCCCTTGGGGGGCAATCAGCCCCAGCATTTT. Translation gives CASSKAPLGGNQPQHF.

This clonotype has at least ten counts. The gene calls are TRBV5-5 and TRBJ2-5, with D unclear. The V end lost 4 bases, the J end lost 1 base, and 17 bases lay between the germline ends. Germline CDR1 is SGHKS and CDR2 is YYEKEE (reference sequence). The CDR3 is 16 amino acids. Here the CDR3 DNA reads TGTGCCAGCAGCCCACACCGCGTAGGCCCCCAAGAGACCCAGTACTTC. Its protein is CASSPHRVGPQETQYF.

The chain is built from TRBV6-5 and TRBJ2-6; 9 bases are shared with TRBD1. The V gene's germline CDR1 is MNHEY and CDR2 SVGAGI. This CDR3 has 16 residues. J lost 8 bases, V lost 0 bases, and 5 bases had no gene match. Written as DNA, the CDR3 is TGTGCCAGCAGTTACTCAGGACAGGGGAAATCCAACGTCCTGACTTTC. Amino acid sequence: CASSYSGQGKSNVLTF.

V and J are TRBV20-1 and TRBJ2-3; 11 bases fit TRBD2. The V segment lost 6 bases and the J segment 4 bases; nucleotides outside the gene matches: 12. This CDR3 has 16 amino acids. Per the germline V gene, CDR1 is DFQATT and CDR2 is SNEGSKA (reference sequence). The CDR3 sequence is CSAGGLAATGADTQYF. Written as DNA, the CDR3 is TGCAGTGCAGGGGGACTAGCGGCCACGGGCGCAGATACGCAGTATTTT.

The J gene is TRBJ2-1, the V gene TRBV10-1; 10 bases align to TRBD2. The length of the CDR3 is 16 residues. Germline loops: CDR1 WNHNN, CDR2 SYGVQD (reference sequence). With 4 bases clipped from V and 3 bases from J, the junction kept 6 bases outside the gene matches. This CDR3 is CASSGSSGSGYNEQFF. The DNA for the CDR3 is TGCGCCAGCAGTGGTTCTAGCGGGAGCGGCTACAATGAGCAGTTCTTC.

The CDR3: CASSPRGRWETQYF. In DNA form, the CDR3 reads TGTGCCAGCAGTCCCCGTGGCCGATGGGAGACCCAGTACTTC. The chain carries TRBV27 and TRBJ2-5; D is undetermined. The germline CDR1 and CDR2 sequences are MNHEY and SMNVEV (reference sequence). The CDR3 contains 14 residues. With 5 bases removed from V and 5 bases from J, the gap between germline ends came to 15 bases.